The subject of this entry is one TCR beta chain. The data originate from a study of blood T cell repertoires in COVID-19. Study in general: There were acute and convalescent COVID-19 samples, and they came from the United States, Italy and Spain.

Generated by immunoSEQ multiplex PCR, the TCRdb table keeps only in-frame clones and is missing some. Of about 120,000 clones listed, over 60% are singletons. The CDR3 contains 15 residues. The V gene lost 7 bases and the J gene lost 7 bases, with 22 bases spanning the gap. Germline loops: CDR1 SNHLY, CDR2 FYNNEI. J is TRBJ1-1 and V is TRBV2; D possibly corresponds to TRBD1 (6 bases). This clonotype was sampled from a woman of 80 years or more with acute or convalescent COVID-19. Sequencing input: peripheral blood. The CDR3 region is CASTRESGGELEAFF. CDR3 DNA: TGTGCCAGCACGAGGGAATCGGGGGGCGAACTTGAAGCTTTCTTT.